The source of this TCR beta chain is a study of T cell repertoires in cytomegalovirus infection. Across the whole study: In public TCR beta signatures, there were indications of both CMV infection and matching HLA type. General study points: Identification of carriers of CMV plus the relevant HLA was achieved through cumulative public TCR beta family frequency.

The CDR3 runs to 15 residues. V gave up 0 bases and J gave up 1 base, with 9 bases separating them. CDR1 is SGHTA, CDR2 FQGNSA, per germline. On this clonotype itself: Its cognate antigen is unknown.

TCRdb re-called the reads through MiXCR, storing one row per CDR3 protein. Among about 490,000 distinct CDR3 sequences listed, around 27% were seen once. Sequencing was done on a sample of PBMCs. This TCR came from a human donor in good health (CMV status not recorded). Some clones in this sample may be carry-over from other donors' samples. The V and J genes are TRBV7-2 and TRBJ1-1; D remains ambiguous. CDR3 amino acids: CASSLARGENTEAFF. CDR3 in DNA: TGTGCCAGCAGCTTAGCGCGGGGAGAGAACACTGAAGCTTTCTTT.